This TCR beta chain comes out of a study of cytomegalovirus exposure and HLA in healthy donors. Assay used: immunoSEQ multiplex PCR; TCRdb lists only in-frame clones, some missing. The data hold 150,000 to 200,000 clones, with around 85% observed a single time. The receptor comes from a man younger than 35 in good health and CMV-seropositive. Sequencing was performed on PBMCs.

This CDR3 is CASSLADRGLNEQYF. The CDR3 DNA follows: TGTGCCAGCAGTTTAGCCGACAGGGGGCTGAACGAGCAGTACTTC. J is TRBJ2-7 and V is TRBV28; 10 bases agree with TRBD1. CDR1 is MDHEN and CDR2 is SYDVKM in the germline V gene. V shed 2 bases and J 5 bases; nucleotides not matched to a gene: 6. The CDR3 runs to 15 residues.